The following is a TCR beta chain sequence with its context. The data stem from a study of identical twins. TCRdb passed the 5' RACE reads through MiXCR, listing each CDR3 protein once. The table has roughly 720,000 distinct CDR3 sequences, roughly 20% seen once. V lost 4 bases and J 4 bases, leaving 11 bases between the germline ends. This CDR3 is built from 12 residues. Germline assignment: CDR1 SQVTM and CDR2 ANQGSEA. This same sample was also taken into another study, of T cells expressing NK-cell markers.

The chain employs TRBV29-1 and TRBJ2-7; D not certain. The specimen was PBMCs. The source of this sequence is a woman between 18 and 30 years old in good health. The CDR3 here is CSVAESFYEQYF. The CDR3 DNA reads TGCAGCGTTGCTGAGTCGTTTTACGAGCAGTACTTC.